This TCR beta chain was captured in a study of memory CD4+ T cells and cytomegalovirus serostatus. The length of the CDR3 is 16 residues. Between the trimmed V and J ends, which lost 2 bases and 1 base, there was a span of 12 bases. Per the germline V gene, CDR1 is SGHTA and CDR2 is FQGNSA. Here immunoSEQ multiplex PCR was the method, and the copy in TCRdb shows in-frame clones only, minus some. Among 46,000 or so clones listed, under 80% were seen once. Single viable CD3+CD4+CD8-CD45RO+ cells were sorted as the memory CD4+ T cells. The sequence came from an adult in good health and CMV-seronegative. The material sequenced was memory CD4+ T cells from blood. The chain carries TRBV7-2 and TRBJ1-3; tentative D call: TRBD1 (6 bases). DNA of the CDR3: TGTGCCAGCAGCTTATTTAACAGGGTATCTGGAAACACCATATATTTT. It is translated as CASSLFNRVSGNTIYF.